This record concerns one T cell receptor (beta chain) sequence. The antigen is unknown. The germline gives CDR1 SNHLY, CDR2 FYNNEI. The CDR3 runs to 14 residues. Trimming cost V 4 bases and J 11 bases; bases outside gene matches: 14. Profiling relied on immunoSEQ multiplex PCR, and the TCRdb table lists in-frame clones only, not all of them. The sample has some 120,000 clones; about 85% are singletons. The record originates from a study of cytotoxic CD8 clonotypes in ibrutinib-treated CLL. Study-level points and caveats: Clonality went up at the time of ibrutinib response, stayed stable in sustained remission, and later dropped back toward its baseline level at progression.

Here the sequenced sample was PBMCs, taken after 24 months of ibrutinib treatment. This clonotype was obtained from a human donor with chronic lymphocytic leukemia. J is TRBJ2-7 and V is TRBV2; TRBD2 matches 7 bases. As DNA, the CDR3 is TGTGCCAGCAGTGCCCGGGAACTAGCGTATTCAGAGTACTTC. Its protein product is CASSARELAYSEYF.